This TCR beta chain appears in the sequencing data of a study of blood T cell repertoires in COVID-19. About the research overall: T cells, B-cell-depleted T cells, or PBMCs provided the cDNA or gDNA that served as material.

V dropped 4 bases and J dropped 5; count of bases not matched to a gene: 5. This CDR3 region has 15 residues. Germline CDR1 and CDR2: LGHDT and YNNKEL (reference sequence). This table comes from immunoSEQ multiplex PCR, and its TCRdb copy is limited to in-frame clones, with some not included. The sample includes roughly 170,000 clones, about four fifths of them seen just once. Sequencing was carried out using peripheral blood. The rearrangement joins TRBV3-1 (or the pseudogene TRBV3-2) to TRBJ2-5; 12 positions agree with TRBD2. The sequence derives from a woman aged 60-75 years with COVID-19, enrolled during active disease. The CDR3 coding sequence is TGTGCCAGCAGCCTACTAGCGGGGGGCCAGGAGACCCAGTACTTC. This translates into CASSLLAGGQETQYF.